This TCR beta chain was identified during a study of OX40 agonist ivuxolimab in advanced cancers. Overall study context: The study enrolled dose-escalation patients with hepatocellular carcinoma, melanoma, renal cell or head and neck cancer. Three patients responded partially, comprising one with hepatocellular carcinoma and two with cutaneous melanoma.

TCRdb's table, derived via immunoSEQ multiplex PCR, lists solely in-frame clones and lacks some. The sample holds 78,000 or so clones; around 90% are singletons and the top ten take about 0.45%. Trimming removed 6 bases at V and 5 bases at J, with 23 bases between. CDR1 is MNHEY, CDR2 SMNVEV, per germline (reference sequence). The CDR3 length is 16 residues. This chain connects TRBV27 to TRBJ2-7, with a tentative D call TRBD1 (6 bases). The source was CD4+ or CD8+ T cells sorted from blood, collected in a trial of the OX40 agonist ivuxolimab. The receptor was isolated from an adult with an advanced solid tumor such as melanoma, head and neck, liver or kidney cancer. CDR3 protein: CASRQGGTDSPHEQYF. The DNA for the CDR3 is TGTGCCAGCAGGCAGGGCGGTACGGACAGCCCCCACGAGCAGTACTTC.